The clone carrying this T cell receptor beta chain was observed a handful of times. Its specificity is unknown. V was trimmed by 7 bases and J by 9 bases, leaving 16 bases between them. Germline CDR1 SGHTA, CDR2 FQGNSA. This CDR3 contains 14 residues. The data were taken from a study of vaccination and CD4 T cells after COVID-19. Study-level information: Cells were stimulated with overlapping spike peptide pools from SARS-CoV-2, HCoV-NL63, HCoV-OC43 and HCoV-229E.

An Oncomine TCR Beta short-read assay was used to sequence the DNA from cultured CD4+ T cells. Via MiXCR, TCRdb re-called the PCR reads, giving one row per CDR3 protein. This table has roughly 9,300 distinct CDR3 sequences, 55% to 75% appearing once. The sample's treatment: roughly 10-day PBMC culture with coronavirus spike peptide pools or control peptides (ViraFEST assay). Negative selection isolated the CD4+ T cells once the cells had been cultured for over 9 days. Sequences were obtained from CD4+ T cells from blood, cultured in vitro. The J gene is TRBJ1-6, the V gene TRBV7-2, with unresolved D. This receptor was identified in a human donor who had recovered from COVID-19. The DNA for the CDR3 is TGTGCCAGCACCGACAAAGGGCTGGGTTCACCCCTCCACTTT. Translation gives CASTDKGLGSPLHF.